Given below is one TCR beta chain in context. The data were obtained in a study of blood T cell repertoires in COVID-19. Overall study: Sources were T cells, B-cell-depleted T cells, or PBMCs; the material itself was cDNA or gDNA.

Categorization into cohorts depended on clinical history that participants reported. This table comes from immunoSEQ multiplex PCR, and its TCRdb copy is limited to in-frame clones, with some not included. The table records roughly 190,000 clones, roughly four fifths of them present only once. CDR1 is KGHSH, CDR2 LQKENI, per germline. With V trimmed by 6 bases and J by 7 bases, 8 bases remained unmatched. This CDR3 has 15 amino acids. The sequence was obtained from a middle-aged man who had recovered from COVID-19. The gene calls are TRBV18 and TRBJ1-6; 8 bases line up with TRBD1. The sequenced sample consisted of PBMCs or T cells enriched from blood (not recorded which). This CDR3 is CASSTTGGRNSPLHF. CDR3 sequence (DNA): TGTGCCAGCTCGACAACAGGGGGGAGAAATTCACCCCTCCACTTT.